Below, 2 T cell receptor beta chains from the same sample are listed, as sequenced in a study of T-cell reconstitution after alpha-beta-depleted transplantation in children. The TCRbeta library incorporated unique molecular identifiers. TCRdb passed the PCR reads through MiXCR, listing each CDR3 protein once. The sample holds around 670,000 distinct CDR3 sequences, less than 15% seen once. Material: PBMCs, obtained before TCRalphabeta/CD19-depleted stem cell transplant. These receptors came from a girl aged 2 to 10 with congenital amegakaryocytic thrombocytopenia, due to receive a stem cell transplant.

This clonotype has only a few counts. The chain has TRBV7-9 and TRBJ2-1, with D possibly called TRBD1 or TRBD2 (5 bases each). The CDR3 has 15 amino acids. Germline CDR1 reads SEHNR; CDR2 reads FQNEAQ (reference sequence). The ends were cut back, 5 bases at V and 7 bases at J, with 18 bases in the middle. CDR3 region: CASSVGPGLSNEQFF. The CDR3 nucleotides are TGTGCCAGCAGCGTGGGGCCGGGGCTTAGTAATGAGCAGTTCTTC.

This clonotype was observed many times. V is TRBV6-1 and J is TRBJ2-1; D might be TRBD1 (5 bases). Per germline, CDR1 MNHNS and CDR2 SASEGT. V dropped 4 bases and J dropped 10 bases, with 8 bases sitting between them. The CDR3 runs 11 residues. The CDR3 DNA follows: TGTGCCAGCAGTGGGCCAGGGGAGCAGTTCTTC. This sequence encodes CASSGPGEQFF.